The 5 T cell receptor beta chains below come from one sample, sequenced in a study of early T cells in non-severe SARS-CoV-2 infection. TCRdb recomputed calls from the 5' RACE reads with MiXCR, one row per CDR3 protein. The sample yields 70,000 to 85,000 distinct CDR3 sequences, 9.5% to 13% seen once. The sample consisted of whole blood. The receptors were gathered from an adult who was a healthcare worker with PCR-confirmed SARS-CoV-2 infection or an uninfected control (not recorded which).

The chain joins TRBV20-1 to TRBJ2-1, with D possibly matching TRBD2 (6 bases). Germline CDR1 reads DFQATT; CDR2 reads SNEGSKA (reference sequence). The CDR3 is made up of 16 amino acids. The V end was cut by 0 bases, the J end by 2 bases, with 14 bases between. CDR3 protein: CSARDRDGGTYNEQFF. CDR3 sequence (DNA): TGCAGTGCTAGAGATCGGGACGGGGGAACCTACAATGAGCAGTTCTTC.

This clonotype came up many times. The rearrangement uses TRBV6-1 and TRBJ2-2; 9 nucleotides match TRBD2. The V and J ends lost 6 bases and 4 bases, in that order; junction bases with no gene match: 3. Germline CDR1 and CDR2: MNHNS and SASEGT. The CDR3 contains 14 residues. CDR3 residues: CASRASGATGELFF. The CDR3 nucleotides read TGTGCCAGCAGGGCTAGCGGGGCCACCGGGGAGCTGTTTTTT.

This clonotype has a count of ten or more. V and J are TRBV6-6 and TRBJ1-1, with TRBD1 identical over 7 bases. The CDR3 sequence is 16 residues long. Germline CDR1 reads MNHNY; CDR2 reads SVGAGI (reference sequence). Trimming cost V 8 bases and J 4 bases; bases outside gene matches: 16. In nucleotides, the CDR3 is TGTGCCAGCTCACACCCTCCGGGACAGAAGCTCACTGAAGCTTTCTTT. Translated: CASSHPPGQKLTEAFF.

This clonotype occurred a few times. The chain carries TRBV19 and TRBJ2-1; 11 positions agree with TRBD2. The CDR3 is 13 amino acids. The germline V gene has CDR1 LNHDA and CDR2 SQIVND (reference sequence). V shed 6 bases and J 6 bases; nucleotides not matched to a gene: 1. CDR3 sequence: CASRGTSGNEQFF. CDR3 nucleotide sequence: TGTGCCAGTAGAGGGACTAGCGGCAATGAGCAGTTCTTC.

This clonotype turned up a few times. This chain joins TRBV29-1 and TRBJ2-1; either TRBD1 or TRBD2 may fit D (5 bases each). The CDR3 is 14 residues long. The germline CDR1 and CDR2 sequences are SQVTM and ANQGSEA. The V gene lost 5 bases and the J gene lost 9 bases, with 20 bases spanning the gap. This CDR3 is CSVPRTFGDGEQFF. Written as DNA, the CDR3 is TGCAGCGTTCCCCGGACCTTCGGGGACGGTGAGCAGTTCTTC.